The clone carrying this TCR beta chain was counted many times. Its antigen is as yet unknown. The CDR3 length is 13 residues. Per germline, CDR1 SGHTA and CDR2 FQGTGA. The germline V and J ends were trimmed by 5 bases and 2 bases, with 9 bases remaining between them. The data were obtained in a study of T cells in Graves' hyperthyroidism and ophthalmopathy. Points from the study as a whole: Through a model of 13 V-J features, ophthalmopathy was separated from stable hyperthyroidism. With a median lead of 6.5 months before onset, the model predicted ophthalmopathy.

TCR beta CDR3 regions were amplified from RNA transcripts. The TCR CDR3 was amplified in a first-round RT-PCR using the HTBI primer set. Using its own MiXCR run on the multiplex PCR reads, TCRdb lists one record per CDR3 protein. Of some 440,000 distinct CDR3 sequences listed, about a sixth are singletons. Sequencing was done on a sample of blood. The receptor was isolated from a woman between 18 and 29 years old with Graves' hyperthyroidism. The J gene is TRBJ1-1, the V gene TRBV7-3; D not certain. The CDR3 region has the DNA TGTGCCAGCAGCCAAACAGTCAACACTGAAGCTTTCTTT. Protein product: CASSQTVNTEAFF.